The clone carrying this T cell receptor beta chain was observed many times. The entry originates in a study of read filtering for tumor transcriptome and immune sequencing. Trimming cost V 8 bases and J 8 bases, with 10 bases left between them. Germline-derived CDR1 and CDR2 are LGHDT and YNNKEL (reference sequence). This CDR3 has 11 residues. This library used roughly 430 ng RNA and molecular barcoded adaptors spanning alpha/delta and beta/gamma chains. TCRdb re-derived calls from the reads in MiXCR, one entry per CDR3 protein. Here the sample spans 100,000 to 150,000 distinct CDR3 sequences, roughly an eighth being singletons.

The V gene is TRBV3-1, the J gene TRBJ2-4, with a weak D call TRBD2 (6 bases). The sample comprised a population of CD138-negative cells sorted from bone marrow. This receptor was identified in a donor at least 40 years old with multiple myeloma. Here the CDR3 reads CASATGDIQYF. CDR3 DNA: TGTGCCAGCGCTACGGGGGACATTCAGTACTTC.